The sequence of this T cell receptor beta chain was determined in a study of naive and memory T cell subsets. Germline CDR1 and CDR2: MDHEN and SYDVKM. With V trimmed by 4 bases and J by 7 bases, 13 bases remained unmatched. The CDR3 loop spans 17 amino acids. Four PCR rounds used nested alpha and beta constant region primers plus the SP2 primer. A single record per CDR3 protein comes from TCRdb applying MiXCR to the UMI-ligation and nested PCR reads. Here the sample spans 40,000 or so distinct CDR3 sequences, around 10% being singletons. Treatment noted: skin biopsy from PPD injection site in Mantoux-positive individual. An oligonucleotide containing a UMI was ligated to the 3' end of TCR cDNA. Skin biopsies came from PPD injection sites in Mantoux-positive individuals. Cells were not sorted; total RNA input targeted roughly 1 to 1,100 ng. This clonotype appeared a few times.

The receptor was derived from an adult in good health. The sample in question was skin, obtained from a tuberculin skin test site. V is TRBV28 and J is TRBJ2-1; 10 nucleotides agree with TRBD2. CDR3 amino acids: CASSSPILAGVVNEQFF. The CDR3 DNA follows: TGTGCCAGCAGTTCACCTATCCTAGCGGGAGTCGTTAATGAGCAGTTCTTC.